This T cell receptor beta chain was identified in a study of blood T cell repertoires in COVID-19. Study-level background: COVID-19 samples, acute and convalescent, were from the United States, Italy and Spain. PBMCs, B-cell-depleted T cells, or T cells were the source of the cDNA or gDNA that made up the material.

Per the original methods: Researchers report that nucleated cell counts were estimated from reference gene primer amplification. The table came from immunoSEQ multiplex PCR; TCRdb's copy has only in-frame clones and leaves some out. V and J calls and clone size follow that table, whereas D and trimming were derived from the DNA. Here the sample spans 150,000 to 200,000 clones, roughly 80% being singletons. V lost 6 bases, J lost 6 bases, and 14 bases lay in between. CDR1 is MNHEY, CDR2 SMNVEV, per germline (reference sequence). The CDR3 has 14 amino acids. Sequenced input: peripheral blood. This clonotype originated in a man aged 55 to 69 with acute or convalescent COVID-19. The gene calls are TRBV27 and TRBJ1-4, with D tentatively TRBD1 (6 bases). CDR3 in DNA: TGTGCCAGCAGCCTAACCGGGACACATGAAAAACTGTTTTTT. It specifies CASSLTGTHEKLFF.